This paragraph reports one T cell receptor beta chain. The sample belongs to a study of T-cell reconstitution after alpha-beta-depleted transplantation in children. This sample's TCRbeta library carried unique molecular identifier barcodes. TCRdb used MiXCR to reprocess the PCR reads, holding one entry per CDR3 protein. The sample yields 450,000 to 600,000 distinct CDR3 sequences, 30% to 35% seen once. This CDR3 is built from 13 residues. Germline values: CDR1 SQVTM, CDR2 ANQGSEA. Trimming removed 4 bases from V and 11 bases from J; junction bases left unmatched: 9. This TCR was recovered from a human donor who donated a stem cell graft to a child with aplastic anemia. The source was PBMCs from the stem cell graft donor, collected from the stem cell graft. The chain has TRBV29-1 and TRBJ1-5; TRBD1 agrees at 9 bases. CDR3 coding DNA: TGCAGCGTTGGGACAGGGGCCCTCGAGGCCCAGCATTTT. Protein product: CSVGTGALEAQHF.